A single sample gave rise to the 19 T cell receptor beta chains below, sequenced in a study of blood T cell repertoires in COVID-19. The protocol was immunoSEQ multiplex PCR, while the TCRdb copy is restricted to in-frame clones and leaves out a portion. The sample holds roughly 170,000 clones, around four fifths seen once. The sample taken for sequencing was PBMCs or T cells enriched from blood (not recorded which). Receptors were obtained from a woman in her 50s who had recovered from COVID-19.

The V gene is TRBV28, the J gene TRBJ2-7; D ambiguous. V was pared by 6 bases and J by 3 bases, with 12 bases between. CDR3 size: 13 residues. Germline-derived CDR1 and CDR2 are MDHEN and SYDVKM. CDR3 DNA: TGTGCCAGCAGCTCCGCAGAAAACTACGAGCAGTACTTC. Translated: CASSSAENYEQYF.

This sequence joins TRBV18 and TRBJ2-2; 9 positions match TRBD1. This CDR3 contains 16 residues. Trimming removed 3 bases from V and 6 bases from J; junction bases left unmatched: 8. Germline CDR1 and CDR2: KGHSH and LQKENI. The chain's CDR3 is CASSPSGQGSAGELFF. The CDR3 bases are TGTGCCAGCTCACCGTCTGGACAGGGGAGCGCCGGGGAGCTGTTTTTT.

The V gene is TRBV4-3, the J gene TRBJ2-3, with 7 bases aligning to TRBD1. The V gene end was trimmed by 2 bases and the J gene end by 2 bases; junction bases not matched to a gene: 7. Germline V CDR1 and CDR2: LGHNA, YSLEER. The CDR3 is 16 amino acids. The CDR3 loop is CASSQSTGVSTDTQYF. The CDR3 coding sequence is TGCGCCAGCAGCCAATCCACAGGGGTCTCCACAGATACGCAGTATTTT.

The genes are TRBV20-1 and TRBJ1-5; a weak D match, TRBD1 (6 bases). This CDR3 is 14 amino acids long. Trimming left V 3 bases short and J 6 bases short, with 15 bases between. CDR1 DFQATT and CDR2 SNEGSKA come from the germline V gene (reference sequence). Here the CDR3 DNA reads TGCAGTGCTAGTGAACAGGGTTTACTTCAGCCCCAGCATTTT. As protein: CSASEQGLLQPQHF.

The rearrangement uses TRBV10-3 and TRBJ1-4, with D perhaps matching TRBD1 (6 bases). There are 13 residues in the CDR3. Germline V gene sequence: CDR1 ENHRY, CDR2 SYGVKD. V dropped 8 bases and J dropped 2 bases, with 9 bases sitting between them. The CDR3 coding sequence is TGTGCCATCCGGGGGGCTACTAATGAAAAACTGTTTTTT. This translates into CAIRGATNEKLFF.

CDR3 DNA sequence: TGTGCCAGCAGTTACGCGGATTTGGAGCAGTACTTC. This sequence encodes CASSYADLEQYF. The chain uses TRBV6-2 or TRBV6-3 and TRBJ2-7; D not resolved. Germline V gives CDR1 MNHEY, CDR2 SVGEGT. V was cut by 2 bases and J by 7 bases, with 9 bases left in between. This CDR3 spans 12 amino acids.

This clone was seen only once. This chain links TRBV10-3 with TRBJ1-1; 8 bases match TRBD1. This CDR3 comprises 16 residues. The ends lost 4 bases at V and 1 base at J; junction bases unmatched: 8. The germline V gene has CDR1 ENHRY and CDR2 SYGVKD. The CDR3 here is CAISVGQGFGNTEAFF. CDR3 DNA sequence: TGTGCCATCAGTGTCGGACAGGGTTTCGGGAACACTGAAGCTTTCTTT.

This chain links TRBV2 with TRBJ1-4; D uncertain. Germline CDR1 SNHLY, CDR2 FYNNEI. V was clipped by 8 bases and J by 5 bases, with 9 bases between them. The CDR3 extends over 12 amino acids. CDR3 loop: CASDRRNEKLFF. DNA for the CDR3: TGTGCCAGCGACCGGCGGAATGAAAAACTGTTTTTT.

Regarding this clone: At one end, the junction sequence differs from germline, possibly due to a read error. This sequence joins TRBV12-3 or TRBV12-4 and TRBJ2-2; TRBD1 might be the D (5 bases). This CDR3 spans 13 amino acids. The CDR3 bases are TGCGCAACCAGGGTTTTGAACACCGGGGAGCTGTTTTTT. Translation: CATRVLNTGELFF.

The chain employs TRBV18 and TRBJ1-5; D possibly corresponds to TRBD1 (5 bases). V lost 0 bases and J lost 6, with 12 bases in between. The CDR3 covers 15 residues. From germline, CDR1 is KGHSH and CDR2 LQKENI. This CDR3 reads CASSPPGQGPQPQHF. The CDR3 DNA reads TGTGCCAGCTCACCACCGGGGCAGGGCCCTCAGCCCCAGCATTTT.

J is TRBJ1-3 and V is TRBV27; tentatively, D is TRBD1 (5 bases). Trimming pared 0 bases from V and 4 bases from J, leaving 13 bases between. From germline, CDR1 is MNHEY and CDR2 SMNVEV (reference sequence). This CDR3 contains 16 residues. The CDR3 DNA reads TGTGCCAGCAGTTTATCAGTCCAGGGTCGGGGAAACACCATATATTTT. This codes for CASSLSVQGRGNTIYF.

The chain is built from TRBV4-1 and TRBJ2-4, with TRBD2 identical over 8 bases. The length of the CDR3 is 14 residues. The germline V gene has CDR1 MGHRA and CDR2 YSYEKL. J lost 9 bases, V lost 4 bases, and 8 bases had no gene match. CDR3 protein: CASSPTGGVVIQYF. CDR3 sequence (DNA): TGCGCCAGCAGCCCGACGGGAGGGGTGGTCATTCAGTACTTC.

This clone was seen just once. The gene calls are TRBV9 and TRBJ1-2, with D possibly matching TRBD1 (6 bases). Per the germline V gene, CDR1 is SGDLS and CDR2 is YYNGEE. The CDR3 has 16 residues. The V and J ends lost 4 bases and 4 bases respectively, with 20 bases between them. The chain's CDR3 is CASSTSRSGQSYGYTF. The CDR3 region has the DNA TGTGCCAGCAGCACCTCCCGGAGCGGACAGAGCTATGGCTACACCTTC.

The V gene is TRBV25-1, the J gene TRBJ1-6; D unresolved. This CDR3 region has 13 residues. V lost 4 bases to trimming and J lost 10 bases, with 11 bases between them. Germline V gene sequence: CDR1 MGHDK, CDR2 SYGVNS. This CDR3 is CASSGGIWSPLHF. The CDR3 region has the DNA TGTGCCAGCAGTGGCGGAATCTGGTCACCCCTCCACTTT.

In this sample, this clone turned up a few times. The chain couples TRBV7-3 to TRBJ2-1; the D is unclear. V was trimmed by 3 bases and J by 5 bases, leaving 5 bases between them. The CDR3 has 12 residues. Looked up from germline, CDR1 is SGHTA and CDR2 is FQGTGA. The CDR3 DNA reads TGTGCCAGCAGCTTCGCGGACAATGAGCAGTTCTTC. This sequence encodes CASSFADNEQFF.

The chain joins TRBV6-4 to TRBJ2-7; 8 positions agree with TRBD2. This CDR3 is 12 amino acids long. J lost 6 bases, V lost 5 bases, and 3 bases had no gene match. The germline V gene encodes CDR1 MRHNA and CDR2 SNTAGT. The CDR3 DNA follows: TGTGCCAGCAGTCGGACTAGCCGCGAGCAGTACTTC. Protein sequence: CASSRTSREQYF.

V gene TRBV4-1 combines with J gene TRBJ2-1; TRBD2 agrees at 9 bases. This CDR3 spans 14 amino acids. V trimming: 4 bases; J trimming: 8 bases; junction bases outside the gene matches: 6. The V gene's germline CDR1 is MGHRA and CDR2 YSYEKL. CDR3 nucleotides: TGCGCCAGCAGCCGGGAACTAGCGGGTGATGAGCAGTTCTTC. Protein: CASSRELAGDEQFF.

The CDR3, as DNA: TGCGCCAGCAGCTTGGATAGCGGAGAAGAGACCCAGTACTTC. The encoded protein is CASSLDSGEETQYF. The genes are TRBV5-1 and TRBJ2-5; weak D call: TRBD2 (6 bases). Germline CDR1 reads SGHRS; CDR2 reads YFSETQ. The CDR3 runs to 14 residues. Trimming pared 0 bases from V and 3 bases from J, leaving 9 bases between.

Only a few counts were recorded for this clone. V is TRBV6-5 and J is TRBJ1-3; D unclear. The CDR3 is 14 residues long. The V end was cut by 5 bases, the J end by 7 bases, with 15 bases between. Germline lookup yields CDR1 MNHEY and CDR2 SVGAGI. CDR3 bases: TGTGCCAGCAGTAGGAACCCCGCGGGGAACACCATATATTTT. This gives the protein CASSRNPAGNTIYF.